Detailed here is one TCR beta chain. TCRdb's copy holds only in-frame clones and misses some; the assay was immunoSEQ multiplex PCR. In the table there are tens of thousands of clones, around nine tenths of which are singletons. Patients were excluded for autoimmune disease history or systemic immunosuppression. These data are taken from a study of OX40 agonist ivuxolimab in advanced cancers. Study as a whole: Partial responses were seen in three patients, one with hepatocellular carcinoma and two with cutaneous melanoma.

Germline CDR1 and CDR2: LNHDA and SQIVND (reference sequence). With 1 base clipped from V and 5 bases from J, the junction kept 7 bases outside the gene matches. The CDR3 sequence is 15 residues long. This rearrangement joins TRBV19 to TRBJ1-2; 7 nucleotides agree with TRBD1. The source is an adult with an advanced solid tumor such as melanoma, head and neck, liver or kidney cancer. The specimen was CD4+ or CD8+ T cells sorted from blood, collected in a trial of the OX40 agonist ivuxolimab. The CDR3 DNA reads TGTGCCAGTAGTATAGGCACAGGGGTAGGGTATGGCTACACCTTC. Its translation is CASSIGTGVGYGYTF.